This T cell receptor beta chain was found in a study of graft-versus-host responses after intestinal transplantation. Study-level findings and limits: Declining HvG levels early post-transplant were linked to peak circulating GvH clone levels. Recipient marrow harbored GvH clones, some of which surfaced first in ileum or blood.

Profiled with immunoSEQ multiplex PCR; TCRdb holds only in-frame clones, not every one. This sample has roughly 120,000 clones, with approximately 90% found just once. Trimming removed 2 bases at V and 6 bases at J, with 11 bases between. This CDR3 has 12 amino acids. Germline CDR1 reads GTSNPN; CDR2 reads SVGIG (reference sequence). Worth noting for this clone: What it binds is not known.

The source is a human donor who received an intestinal transplant. This sequence joins TRBV30 and TRBJ2-7, with D unclear. The sample was unstimulated CD4+ T cells sorted from spleen or lymph node cells, taken before intestinal transplant. The CDR3 protein is CAWSTRQGEQYF. CDR3 in DNA: TGTGCCTGGAGTACCCGACAAGGCGAGCAGTACTTC.